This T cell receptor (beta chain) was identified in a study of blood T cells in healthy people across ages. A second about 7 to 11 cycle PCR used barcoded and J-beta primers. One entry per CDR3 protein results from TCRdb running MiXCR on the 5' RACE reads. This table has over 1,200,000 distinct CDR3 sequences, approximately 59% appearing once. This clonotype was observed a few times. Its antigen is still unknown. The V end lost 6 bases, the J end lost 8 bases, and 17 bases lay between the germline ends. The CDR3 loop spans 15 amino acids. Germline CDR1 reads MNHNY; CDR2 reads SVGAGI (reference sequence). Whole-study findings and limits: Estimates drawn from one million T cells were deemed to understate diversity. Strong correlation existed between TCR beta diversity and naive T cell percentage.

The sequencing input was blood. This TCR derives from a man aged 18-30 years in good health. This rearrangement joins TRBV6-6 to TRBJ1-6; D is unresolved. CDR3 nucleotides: TGTGCCAGCAGCCTCCCCGTCGAGGGCCATTCACCCCTCCACTTT. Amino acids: CASSLPVEGHSPLHF.